The 29 T cell receptor beta chains given below trace back to one sample, sequenced in a study of T cell repertoires in cytomegalovirus infection. No antigen is known for these receptors. TCRdb fed the reads into MiXCR, producing one record per CDR3 protein. This table has around 900,000 distinct CDR3 sequences, 31% appearing once. The source material was cultured CD8+ T cells from PBMCs, sampled from culture after CMV antigen stimulation. The receptors derive from a human donor in good health (CMV status not recorded). Some clones in this sample may be carry-over from other donors' samples.

A few counts support this clonotype. The V and J genes are TRBV6-1 and TRBJ1-4; no firm D call. Germline V CDR1 and CDR2: MNHNS, SASEGT. Deletions cut 8 bases from V and 1 base from J, with 14 bases between. The CDR3 has 15 residues. Here the CDR3 reads CASAGRKLTNEKLFF. CDR3 nucleotide sequence: TGTGCCAGCGCAGGTCGCAAGCTAACTAATGAAAAACTGTTTTTT.

This sequence joins TRBV7-3 and TRBJ2-7; 8 bases are a match to TRBD1. J gave up 2 bases and V 4 bases, and 4 bases lay outside the gene matches. Looked up from germline, CDR1 is SGHTA and CDR2 is FQGTGA. The CDR3 has 14 residues. The CDR3 DNA sequence: TGTGCCAGCAGCTGGACAGGGAAACCCTACGAGCAGTACTTC. Amino acid sequence: CASSWTGKPYEQYF.

This clonotype was recorded a few times. The CDR3 sequence is CASSWGWNEQFF. CDR3 nucleotides: TGTGCCAGCAGCTGGGGGTGGAATGAGCAGTTCTTC. V and J are TRBV7-9 and TRBJ2-1; the D gene could be TRBD1 or TRBD2 (5 bases each). The CDR3 runs to 12 residues. The germline V gene has CDR1 SEHNR and CDR2 FQNEAQ (reference sequence). V was trimmed by 4 bases and J by 7 bases, leaving 8 bases between them.

This clonotype appeared many times. This chain uses TRBV7-9 with TRBJ2-7; D is unclear. Trimming removed 5 bases from V and 3 bases from J, with 17 bases in between. Germline CDR1 and CDR2: SEHNR and FQNEAQ (reference sequence). The CDR3 totals 15 residues. The CDR3 region has the DNA TGTGCCAGCAGCATGGGATTGGACCGAGGCTACGAGCAGTACGTC. Protein: CASSMGLDRGYEQYV.

This clonotype was found a few times. The chain is built from TRBV12-3 or TRBV12-4 and TRBJ2-7; 9 positions agree with TRBD1. The V and J ends lost 6 bases and 3 bases, in that order; junction bases with no gene match: 6. The length of the CDR3 is 14 residues. CDR3 in DNA: TGTGCCAGCAGCACCCGGGACAGGGACTACGAGCAGTACTTC. It translates to CASSTRDRDYEQYF.

This clonotype was observed many times. The rearrangement links TRBV5-6 to TRBJ2-1, with 12 nucleotides matching TRBD2. J was trimmed by 0 bases and V by 7 bases; bases with no gene match: 8. CDR3 length equals 17 residues. Per the germline V gene, CDR1 is SGHDT and CDR2 is YYEEEE. In DNA form, the CDR3 reads TGTGCCAGCTCCGGGACTAGCGGGCTCCGCTCCTACAATGAGCAGTTCTTC. Its translation is CASSGTSGLRSYNEQFF.

The chain links TRBV7-9 to TRBJ1-2, with D possibly matching TRBD1 (6 bases). There are 16 residues in the CDR3. V lost 5 bases and J 5 bases, leaving 21 bases between the germline ends. Per germline, CDR1 SEHNR and CDR2 FQNEAQ (reference sequence). CDR3 DNA: TGTGCCAGCAGCGGACAGCACGCTGAGGGCGTTTATGGCTACACCTTC. Translation gives CASSGQHAEGVYGYTF.

This chain links TRBV6-6 with TRBJ2-1, with a tentative D call TRBD1 (6 bases). Looked up from germline, CDR1 is MNHNY and CDR2 is SVGAGI (reference sequence). The CDR3 extends over 14 amino acids. Trimming stripped 5 bases from V and 5 bases from J, with 13 bases between. The CDR3 sequence is CASSPLDRNNEQFF. CDR3 nucleotides: TGTGCCAGCAGTCCACTGGACAGAAACAATGAGCAGTTCTTC.

CDR3 sequence (DNA): TGTGCCAGCACCAAACAGGCAATGAACACTGAAGCTTTCTTT. Its protein is CASTKQAMNTEAFF. The chain combines TRBV11-1 with TRBJ1-1; tentative D call: TRBD1 (5 bases). Germline values: CDR1 SGHAT, CDR2 FQDESV (reference sequence). V lost 7 bases and J 0 bases, leaving 12 bases between the germline ends. The CDR3 totals 14 residues.

The V call is TRBV6-8, the J call TRBJ1-4; TRBD1 matches at 12 bases. This CDR3 spans 16 amino acids. Trimming at V came to 5 bases and at J to 8 bases, leaving 9 bases not matched to a gene. From germline, CDR1 is MNHGY and CDR2 SAAAGT. This chain's CDR3 is CASSVRDRGLGEKLFF. CDR3 bases: TGTGCCAGCAGTGTCCGGGACAGGGGGCTTGGCGAAAAACTGTTTTTT.

The gene calls are TRBV7-9 and TRBJ2-7; 10 bases align to TRBD2. Germline CDR1 SEHNR, CDR2 FQNEAQ (reference sequence). The CDR3 is 15 residues long. J lost 2 bases, V lost 4 bases, and 5 bases had no gene match. The CDR3 sequence is CASSSLAGVAYEQYF. For the CDR3, the DNA is TGTGCCAGCAGCTCCCTAGCGGGGGTTGCCTACGAGCAGTACTTC.

The chain joins TRBV6-5 to TRBJ1-5; D remains unclear. Germline V gene sequence: CDR1 MNHEY, CDR2 SVGAGI. This CDR3 has 14 residues. V was cut by 0 bases and J by 3 bases, with 6 bases left in between. CDR3 nucleotide sequence: TGTGCCAGCAGTTACTCCAGGTTCAATCAGCCCCAGCATTTT. This sequence encodes CASSYSRFNQPQHF.

The sample holds a few counts of this clonotype. J is TRBJ2-1 and V is TRBV6-1; 12 nucleotides line up with TRBD2. V was clipped by 6 bases and J by 7 bases; unmatched bases: 7. Germline-derived CDR1 and CDR2 are MNHNS and SASEGT. The CDR3 spans 15 residues. The CDR3 bases are TGTGCCAGCAGGTTAACTAGCGGGGGGAAAAATGAGCAGTTCTTC. Its protein is CASRLTSGGKNEQFF.

Of note for this clonotype: Given a much more abundant clone one base away, this may be a read error. V is TRBV11-2 and J is TRBJ1-4; no clear D. V dropped 1 base and J dropped 9 bases, with 18 bases sitting between them. The germline V gene encodes CDR1 SGHAT and CDR2 FQNNGV. The CDR3 length is 16 residues. The CDR3: CASSLGGRRWGKKLFF. CDR3 DNA: TGTGCCAGCAGCTTAGGTGGCAGAAGATGGGGTAAAAAACTGTTTTTT. The full variable domain, its missing parts supplied by reference TRBV11-2 and TRBJ1-4, is EAGVAQSPRYKIIEKRQSVAFWCNPISGHATLYWYQQILGQGPKLLIQFQNNGVVDDSQLPKDRFSAERLKGVDSTLKIQPAKLEDSAVYLCASSLGGRRWGKKLFFGSGTQLSVL.

The gene calls are TRBV7-9 and TRBJ2-3; TRBD1 is a possible D gene (5 bases). The V end was cut by 5 bases, the J end by 2 bases, with 14 bases between. Germline CDR1 reads SEHNR; CDR2 reads FQNEAQ (reference sequence). The CDR3 extends over 15 amino acids. CDR3 amino acids: CASSPRGHLTDTQYF. CDR3 nucleotides: TGTGCCAGCAGCCCCCGAGGACACCTCACAGATACGCAGTATTTT.

This clonotype was picked up many times. The rearrangement links TRBV15 to TRBJ1-4; 12 nucleotides agree with TRBD1. Germline V gives CDR1 LNHNV, CDR2 YYDKDF (reference sequence). The V and J ends lost 0 bases and 4 bases, in that order; junction bases with no gene match: 6. The CDR3 covers 18 residues. The CDR3 nucleotides read TGTGCCACCAGCAGAGATTGGGACAGGGGGCTTAATAATGAAAAACTGTTTTTT. Translation gives CATSRDWDRGLNNEKLFF. The full variable domain, in which reference TRBV15 and TRBJ1-4 provide the parts outside the CDR3, is DAMVIQNPRYQVTQFGKPVTLSCSQTLNHNVMYWYQQKSSQAPKLLFHYYDKDFNNEADTPDNFQSRRPNTSFCFLDIRSPGLGDTAMYLCATSRDWDRGLNNEKLFFGSGTQLSVL.

This rearrangement joins TRBV3-1 to TRBJ2-2; D remains unclear. The CDR3 extends over 13 amino acids. The germline gives CDR1 LGHDT, CDR2 YNNKEL (reference sequence). With 7 bases removed from V and 7 bases from J, the gap between germline ends came to 13 bases. This chain's CDR3 is CASTRFRDGELFF. The CDR3 nucleotides read TGTGCCAGCACTCGTTTTAGGGACGGGGAGCTGTTTTTT.

The chain has TRBV28 and TRBJ2-2; maybe TRBD2 (6 bases). The CDR3 runs to 16 residues. The ends were cut back, 7 bases at V and 1 base at J, with 16 bases in the middle. Germline-derived CDR1 and CDR2 are MDHEN and SYDVKM. In nucleotides, the CDR3 is TGTGCCAGCAACTCCCGGCGGGGCTTGAACACCGGGGAGCTGTTTTTT. Translation: CASNSRRGLNTGELFF.

This clonotype was recorded once. One junction end does not reproduce the germline sequence, and a read error may be involved. This chain uses TRBV5-3 with TRBJ1-2; 7 bases agree with TRBD1. Being an ORF, TRBV5-3 has a function that is uncertain. The CDR3 runs 15 residues. The CDR3 reads CASSFPRDSFYGYTF. DNA of the CDR3: TGTGCCAGCAGCTTCCCTCGGGACAGCTTCTATGGCTACACCTTC.

This clonotype showed up just a few times. V gene TRBV4-2 combines with J gene TRBJ2-3, with 12 nucleotides matching TRBD2. Germline CDR1 reads LGHNA; CDR2 reads YNFKEQ. V lost 5 bases and J lost 5; bases outside the gene matches: 5. The CDR3 length is 15 residues. The CDR3 coding sequence is TGTGCCAGCAGCTCCCTAGCGGGGGGGCAAGATACGCAGTATTTT. Its protein is CASSSLAGGQDTQYF.

The gene calls are TRBV12-3 or TRBV12-4 and TRBJ2-5; 12 bases are shared with TRBD2. V lost 4 bases, J lost 8 bases, and 11 bases stayed unmatched. The CDR3 extends over 16 amino acids. CDR3 sequence: CASSSPGLAGPGTQYF. CDR3 DNA sequence: TGTGCCAGCAGTTCCCCCGGACTAGCGGGGCCGGGAACCCAGTACTTC.

The chain employs TRBV7-4 and TRBJ2-5; TRBD2 aligns across 16 bases. V gave up 5 bases and J gave up 5 bases; unmatched junction bases: 8. Germline values: CDR1 SGHVT, CDR2 SQSDAQ. This CDR3 contains 17 residues. The CDR3 is CASSPPGLAGGPETQYF. CDR3 DNA sequence: TGTGCCAGCAGCCCCCCGGGACTAGCGGGGGGGCCTGAGACCCAGTACTTC.

This clonotype has more than one count but fewer than ten. This rearrangement joins TRBV4-2 to TRBJ2-4; 12 bases are a match to TRBD2. After removal of 0 bases from V and 0 bases from J, the junction contained 18 bases not matched to a gene. Per the germline V gene, CDR1 is LGHNA and CDR2 is YNFKEQ. CDR3 size: 23 residues. The CDR3 spells CASSQDLLAGGPDLSLAKNIQYF. The CDR3 DNA reads as TGTGCCAGCAGCCAAGATTTGCTAGCGGGGGGGCCGGATCTAAGTCTAGCCAAAAACATTCAGTACTTC.

This chain joins TRBV6-5 and TRBJ2-1, with D perhaps TRBD1 (7 bases). The germline V gene has CDR1 MNHEY and CDR2 SVGAGI. V gave up 0 bases and J gave up 2 bases, with 14 bases separating them. The CDR3 extends over 17 amino acids. The CDR3 sequence: CASSYSGAGGTYNEQFF. CDR3 nucleotides: TGTGCCAGCAGTTACTCGGGCGCAGGGGGGACCTACAATGAGCAGTTCTTC.

This chain connects TRBV28 to TRBJ2-1; D is unresolved. Trimming left V 9 bases short and J 0 bases short, with 6 bases between. The CDR3 runs 12 residues. Germline V gives CDR1 MDHEN, CDR2 SYDVKM. The CDR3: CASVNSYNEQFF. CDR3 nucleotides: TGTGCCAGTGTGAACTCCTACAATGAGCAGTTCTTC.

This clonotype has a count of ten or more. This chain connects TRBV7-2 to TRBJ2-1, with 14 bases that match TRBD2. This CDR3 is built from 19 residues. Germline trimming cut 3 bases from V and 2 bases from J; bases unmatched to any gene: 9. The germline CDR1 and CDR2 sequences are SGHTA and FQGNSA. In DNA, the CDR3 is TGTGCCAGCAGCTTCCCGACTAGCGGGGGGGCCTTGGCCTACAATGAGCAGTTCTTC. It is translated as CASSFPTSGGALAYNEQFF.

This clonotype turned up a few times. The chain carries TRBV20-1 and TRBJ2-7, with a weak D call TRBD2 (5 bases). The CDR3 sequence is 12 residues long. Trimming took off 2 bases at V and 7 bases at J, with 12 bases between the two ends. Germline V gene sequence: CDR1 DFQATT, CDR2 SNEGSKA (reference sequence). Written as DNA, the CDR3 is TGCAGTGCTAGAAGGGATTCGGGGGAGCAGTACGTC. Its translation: CSARRDSGEQYV.

In this sample, this clonotype turned up once. The chain links TRBV6-6 to TRBJ2-7; TRBD1 aligns across 10 bases. Losses at the gene ends were 2 bases for V and 2 bases for J; bases not matched to a gene: 3. CDR3 length equals 15 residues. Germline V CDR1 and CDR2: MNHNY, SVGAGI (reference sequence). The DNA for the CDR3 is TGTGCCAGCAGTTACCCCGACAGGGGGCCCTACGAGCAGTACTTC. Translation gives CASSYPDRGPYEQYF.

This chain joins TRBV11-3 and TRBJ2-1; D is possibly TRBD1 or TRBD2 (5 bases each). The V gene lost 5 bases and the J gene lost 5 bases, with 19 bases spanning the gap. The CDR3 is 16 amino acids. Germline CDR1 reads SGHNT; CDR2 reads YENEEA. In DNA form, the CDR3 reads TGTGCCAGCAGCCCGGGGCCAAGTAGAACCAACAATGAGCAGTTCTTC. It codes for CASSPGPSRTNNEQFF. Drawing the rest from reference TRBV11-3 and TRBJ2-1, the complete variable domain is EAGVVQSPRYKIIEKKQPVAFWCNPISGHNTLYWYLQNLGQGPELLIRYENEEAVDDSQLPKDRFSAERLKGVDSTLKIQPAELGDSAVYLCASSPGPSRTNNEQFFGPGTRLTVL.